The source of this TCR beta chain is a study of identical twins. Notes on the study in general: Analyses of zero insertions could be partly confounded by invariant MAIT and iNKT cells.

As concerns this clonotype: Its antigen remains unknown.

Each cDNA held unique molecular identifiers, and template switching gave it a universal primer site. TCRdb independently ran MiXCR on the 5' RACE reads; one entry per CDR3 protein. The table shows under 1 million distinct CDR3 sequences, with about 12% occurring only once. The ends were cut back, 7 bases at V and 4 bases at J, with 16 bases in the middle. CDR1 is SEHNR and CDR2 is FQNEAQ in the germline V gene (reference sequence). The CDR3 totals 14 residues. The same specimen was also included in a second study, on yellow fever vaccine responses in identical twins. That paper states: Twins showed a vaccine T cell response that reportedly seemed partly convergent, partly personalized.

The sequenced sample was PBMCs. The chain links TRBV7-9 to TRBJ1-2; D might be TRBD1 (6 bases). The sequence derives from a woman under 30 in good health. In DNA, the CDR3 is TGTGCCAGCACGTCCGGACAGTTAGTCTATGGCTACACCTTC. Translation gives CASTSGQLVYGYTF.